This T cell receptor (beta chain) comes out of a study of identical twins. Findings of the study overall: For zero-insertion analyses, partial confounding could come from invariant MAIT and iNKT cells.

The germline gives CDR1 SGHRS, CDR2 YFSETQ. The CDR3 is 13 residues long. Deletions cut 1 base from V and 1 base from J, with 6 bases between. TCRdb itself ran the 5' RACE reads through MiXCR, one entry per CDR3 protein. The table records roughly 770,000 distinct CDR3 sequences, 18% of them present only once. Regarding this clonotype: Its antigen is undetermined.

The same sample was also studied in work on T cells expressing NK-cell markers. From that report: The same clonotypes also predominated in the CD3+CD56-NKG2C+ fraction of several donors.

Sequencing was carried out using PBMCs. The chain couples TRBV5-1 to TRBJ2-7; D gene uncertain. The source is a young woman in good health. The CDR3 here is CASSLYRSYEQYF. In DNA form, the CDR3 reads TGCGCCAGCAGCTTGTACCGATCCTACGAGCAGTACTTC. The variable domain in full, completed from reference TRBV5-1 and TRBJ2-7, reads KAGVTQTPRYLIKTRGQQVTLSCSPISGHRSVSWYQQTPGQGLQFLFEYFSETQRNKGNFPGRFSGRQFSNSRSEMNVSTLELGDSALYLCASSLYRSYEQYFGPGTRLTVT.